Listed here is a single TCR beta chain. Both TRBC1 and TRBC2 were covered by a beta constant-region primer of two equimolar oligonucleotides. TCRdb re-called the UMI-ligation and nested PCR reads through MiXCR, storing one row per CDR3 protein. The sample yields 150,000 or so distinct CDR3 sequences, 15% to 20% seen once. The source of the sample is a study of naive and memory T cell subsets. From germline, CDR1 is KGHSH and CDR2 LQKENI. The CDR3 is 15 residues long. V was clipped by 6 bases and J by 4 bases, with 15 bases between them. The sequenced sample was naive CD4+ T cells from blood. This clonotype was obtained from a human donor in good health. V and J are TRBV18 and TRBJ2-2; unclear D gene. The CDR3 here is CASSPIAGSTGELFF. CDR3 sequence (DNA): TGTGCCAGCTCGCCAATAGCTGGAAGCACCGGGGAGCTGTTTTTT.